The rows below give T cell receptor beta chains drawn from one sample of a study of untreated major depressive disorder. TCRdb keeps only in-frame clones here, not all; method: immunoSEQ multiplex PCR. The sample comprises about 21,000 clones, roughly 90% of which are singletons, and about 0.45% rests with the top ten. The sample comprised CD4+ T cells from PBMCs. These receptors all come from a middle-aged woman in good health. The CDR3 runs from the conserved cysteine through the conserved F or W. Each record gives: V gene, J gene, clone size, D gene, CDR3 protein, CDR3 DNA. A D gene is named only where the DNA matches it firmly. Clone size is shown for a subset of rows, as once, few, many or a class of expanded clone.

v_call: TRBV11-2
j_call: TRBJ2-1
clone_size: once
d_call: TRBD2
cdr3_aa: CASSLGSSGNNEQFF
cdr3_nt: TGTGCCAGCAGCTTAGGGTCTAGCGGGAATAATGAGCAGTTCTTC

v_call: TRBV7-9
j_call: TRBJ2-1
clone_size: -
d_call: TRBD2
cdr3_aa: CASSTALASHNEQFF
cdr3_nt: TGTGCCAGCAGCACGGCACTAGCGAGCCACAATGAGCAGTTCTTC

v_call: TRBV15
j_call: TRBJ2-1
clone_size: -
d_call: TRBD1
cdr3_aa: CATSRDRGSSYNEQFF
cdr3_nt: TGTGCCACCAGCAGAGACAGGGGGAGCTCCTACAATGAGCAGTTCTTC

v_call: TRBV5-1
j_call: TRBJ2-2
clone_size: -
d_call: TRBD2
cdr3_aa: CASRGPGLVGGLNTGELFF
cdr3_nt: TGCGCCAGCAGGGGACCGGGACTAGTTGGAGGGCTCAACACCGGGGAGCTGTTTTTT

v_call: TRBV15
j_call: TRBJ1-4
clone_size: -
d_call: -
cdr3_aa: CATSRGGELFF
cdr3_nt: TGTGCCACCAGCAGAGGAGGGGAACTGTTTTTT

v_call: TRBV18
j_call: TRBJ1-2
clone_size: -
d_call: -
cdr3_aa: CASSPTLDTRYGYTF
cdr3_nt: TGTGCCAGCTCACCAACCTTGGACACCCGCTATGGCTACACCTTC

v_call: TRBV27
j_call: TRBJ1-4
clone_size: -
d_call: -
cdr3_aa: CASSLGEKLFF
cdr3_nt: TGTGCCAGCAGTTTGGGGGAAAAACTGTTTTTT

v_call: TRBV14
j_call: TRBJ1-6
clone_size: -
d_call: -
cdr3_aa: CASSQARGNSPLHF
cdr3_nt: TGTGCCAGCAGCCAAGCCAGGGGTAATTCACCCCTCCACTTT

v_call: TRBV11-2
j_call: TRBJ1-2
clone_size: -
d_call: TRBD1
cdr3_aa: CASRPGQGAYGYTF
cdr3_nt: TGTGCCAGCAGACCGGGACAGGGGGCATATGGCTACACCTTC

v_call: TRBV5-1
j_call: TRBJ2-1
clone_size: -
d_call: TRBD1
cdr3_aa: CASRSGTVSYNEQFF
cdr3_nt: TGCGCCAGCAGGTCCGGGACAGTCAGCTACAATGAGCAGTTCTTC

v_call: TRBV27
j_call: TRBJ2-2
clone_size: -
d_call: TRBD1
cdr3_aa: CASRGGTGVTGELFF
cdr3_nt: TGTGCGTCTCGAGGTGGGACAGGGGTCACCGGGGAGCTGTTTTTT

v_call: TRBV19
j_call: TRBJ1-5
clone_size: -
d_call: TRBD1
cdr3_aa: CASSRGQGGQPQHF
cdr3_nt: TGTGCCAGTAGTAGGGGACAGGGAGGGCAGCCCCAGCATTTT

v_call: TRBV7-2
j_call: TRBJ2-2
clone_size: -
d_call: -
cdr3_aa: CASSLRPSTSTGELFF
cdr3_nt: TGTGCCAGCAGCTTAAGGCCTTCTACTTCCACCGGGGAGCTGTTTTTT

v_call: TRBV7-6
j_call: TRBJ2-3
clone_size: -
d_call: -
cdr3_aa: CASSALDTQYF
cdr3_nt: TGTGCCAGCAGCGCTTTAGATACGCAGTATTTT

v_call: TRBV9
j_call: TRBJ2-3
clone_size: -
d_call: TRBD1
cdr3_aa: CASAPIVTRDREPDTQYF
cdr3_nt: TGTGCCAGCGCTCCCATCGTTACCCGGGACAGGGAGCCAGATACGCAGTATTTT

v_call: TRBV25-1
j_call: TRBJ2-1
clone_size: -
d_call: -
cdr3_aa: CASSESNIVGGEQFF
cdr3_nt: TGTGCCAGCAGTGAATCAAACATCGTGGGGGGCGAGCAGTTCTTC

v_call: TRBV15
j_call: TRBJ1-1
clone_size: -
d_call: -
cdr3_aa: CATSRDPRNTEAFF
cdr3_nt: TGTGCCACCAGTAGGGACCCAAGGAACACTGAAGCTTTCTTT

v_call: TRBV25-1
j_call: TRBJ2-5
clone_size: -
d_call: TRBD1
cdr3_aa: CASSDPSTGVETQYF
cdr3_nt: TGTGCCAGCAGTGACCCCTCGACAGGGGTGGAGACCCAGTACTTC

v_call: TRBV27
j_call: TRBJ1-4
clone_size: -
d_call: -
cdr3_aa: CASSFAGATNEKLFF
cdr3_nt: TGTGCCAGCAGTTTCGCGGGGGCAACTAATGAAAAACTGTTTTTT

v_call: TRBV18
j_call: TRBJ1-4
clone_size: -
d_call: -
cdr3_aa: CASSFSKNEKLFF
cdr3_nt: TGTGCCAGCTCATTCAGTAAGAATGAAAAACTGTTTTTT

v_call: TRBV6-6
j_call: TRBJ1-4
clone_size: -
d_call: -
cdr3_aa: CASSSDGQSNEKLFF
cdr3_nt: TGTGCCAGCAGTTCGGACGGCCAGTCTAATGAAAAACTGTTTTTT

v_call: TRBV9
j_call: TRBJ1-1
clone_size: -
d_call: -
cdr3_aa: CASSVSGSTEAFF
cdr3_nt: TGTGCCAGCAGCGTAAGCGGGTCCACTGAAGCTTTCTTT

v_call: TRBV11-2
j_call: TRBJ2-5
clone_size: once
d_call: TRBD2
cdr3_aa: CASSLWTSGSRETQYF
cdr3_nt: TGTGCCAGCAGCTTATGGACAAGCGGGAGTCGGGAGACCCAGTACTTC

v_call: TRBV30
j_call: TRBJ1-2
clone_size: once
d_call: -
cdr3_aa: CAWSRNGYTF
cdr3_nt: TGTGCCTGGAGTCGGAATGGCTACACCTTC

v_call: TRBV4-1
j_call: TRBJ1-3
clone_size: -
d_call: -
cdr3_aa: CASSPTAGNTIYF
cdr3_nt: TGCGCCAGCAGCCCCACCGCTGGAAACACCATATATTTT

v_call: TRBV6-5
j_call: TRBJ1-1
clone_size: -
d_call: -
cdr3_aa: CASRGTEAFF
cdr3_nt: TGTGCCAGCAGGGGTACTGAAGCTTTCTTT